This TCR beta chain was identified during a study of blood T cell repertoires in COVID-19 (dated by TCRdb to about 2020). With regard to the full study: Collaborator samples came from the United States, Italy and Spain and covered acute and convalescent phases of COVID-19. A de-identified subject ID, COVID-19 status, age in years and sex were almost always included in the sample metadata. The samples were drawn from two sources: the first 160 participants of the ongoing ImmuneRACE study, and 950 to 1,500 subjects contributed by 6 global collaborators. The repertoires were released in a freely available public database meant as a resource for research on the immune response to SARS-CoV-2. Subjects who had been exposed to COVID-19, were actively infected with it, or had recovered from it provided the deeply sampled blood TCRbeta repertoires that made up the dataset. The prospective study material was composed of cDNA or gDNA derived from T cells, B-cell-depleted T cells, or PBMCs. Where HLA class I and class II types were available, the types were taken from metadata supplied by the sample provider, not from assay-based typing. Broad study findings and their caveats: The quantity of clinical and demographic metadata differed by source and by participant and was supplied without curation.

TCRbeta CDR3 regions were amplified from genomic DNA by means of the immunoSEQ Assay, a bias-controlled multiplex PCR. The authors processed their data as follows. Nucleated cell counts per sample were estimated from amplification of reference gene primers within the assay. To quantify the absolute abundance of each unique TCRbeta CDR3 rearrangement, sequence reads were collapsed and filtered. Productive Simpson clonality was computed per sample as the square root of Simpson's diversity index over productive rearrangements. Drawn from immuneACCESS, this table holds only the in-frame rearrangements with V and J called that TCRdb kept. Clones are partly lost; checked studies trace under half to an unresolved V gene and leave the rest unexplained. V and J calls and clone size are those listed in that table; D and trimming were worked out from the DNA. Present in this sample are 84,000 or so clones, roughly four fifths of which were seen just once. The ten largest clones represent 1.2% of the sample.

The collaborating institutions used their own protocols to collect whole blood in K2EDTA tubes. Collaborator samples were shipped for TCRbeta analysis as frozen whole blood, isolated PBMCs, or DNA extracted from either sample type. Worth noting for this clone: Its antigen is currently not known. Per-base quality was not reported, and no clone a single base away is much larger than it.

From its cysteine to its phenylalanine, the CDR3 spans 15 amino acids. The entry retains the CDR3 DNA only, 45 bases that are in frame from base 1. The germline V gene (reference sequence) supplies CDR1 SGHNT and CDR2 YYREEE. V trim: 4 bases; J trim: 7 bases; unmatched bases: 12. The sample was peripheral blood. The sequence derives from an elderly woman with acute or convalescent COVID-19. Recombination joined TRBV5-4 with TRBJ2-7, and 9 junctional nucleotides match TRBD1. DNA sequence: TGTGCCAGCAGCCCGGGACAGGGCCGAACCGGGGAGCAGTACTTC. Its translation reads: CASSPGQGRTGEQYF. When the CDR3 is completed using the reference TRBV5-4 and TRBJ2-7 genes on either side, the full variable domain is ETGVTQSPTHLIKTRGQQVTLRCSSQSGHNTVSWYQQALGQGPQFIFQYYREEENGRGNFPPRFSGLQFPNYSSELNVNALELDDSALYLCASSPGQGRTGEQYFGPGTRLTVT.